This TCR beta chain was identified during a study of graft-versus-host responses after intestinal transplantation. Looking at the study overall: After anti-thymocyte globulin induction, recipients took tacrolimus and steroids for 3 to 4 years.

Findings and limits, study-wide: After transplant, early declines in HvG clones were associated with peak levels of circulating GvH clones. Recipient marrow harbored GvH clones, some of which surfaced first in ileum or blood.

Clones were read by immunoSEQ multiplex PCR, and TCRdb kept only the in-frame ones, dropping some. In the table there are about 84,000 clones, approximately 90% of which are singletons. Deletions cut 3 bases from V and 0 bases from J, with 3 bases between. The CDR3 is 14 residues long. The germline V gene has CDR1 MNHEY and CDR2 SMNVEV (reference sequence). Comment on this clone: Antigen specificity is unknown.

The source was unstimulated CD4+ T cells sorted from spleen or lymph node cells, collected before transplant. The receptor's source is a human donor who was the organ donor for an intestinal transplant. V and J are TRBV27 and TRBJ1-6; no clear D gene. CDR3 DNA sequence: TGTGCCAGCAGTTTCCTCTCCTATAATTCACCCCTCCACTTT. Residues: CASSFLSYNSPLHF.